This T cell receptor (beta chain) was obtained from a study of Tregs in tolerant kidney transplant recipients (dated by TCRdb to 2018 to 2020). Describing the broader study: The transplants used related donors with nonmyeloablative bone marrow transplantation, and mixed chimerism in the human trials was transient. The study applied TCRbeta sequencing to find donor-specific regulatory T cells before combined kidney and bone marrow transplantation and then followed those same cells after transplant.

On the study overall, not on this receptor specifically: The study was constrained by small patient numbers, and validation of the findings is required in larger populations and under other immunosuppression protocols. In tolerant patients, donor-specific Tregs expanded more than Tregs overall, which suggests antigen-driven rather than nonspecific expansion. For some patients the PCR primers changed over time, which made it impossible to compare the samples from those patients at the nucleotide level. The most biologically relevant and donor-specific TCRbeta repertoire appeared to be identified by expanding Tregs with activated donor B cells. Although technical replication error seemed to be minimal, the question of biological reproducibility was not addressed directly.

Details on this clone: It lacks a known antigen. No much larger clone is present one base from it, and per-base qualities are unavailable.

Taken with the paper, the label for time point translates to: blood sample drawn before combined kidney and bone marrow transplant. Thawed PBMCs were FACS-sorted into unstimulated Tregs (CD4+CD25+CD127-), CD4+ non-Tregs (CD4+CD25-), CD4 cells and CD8 cells. The patients were a handful of recipients of combined kidney and bone marrow transplants from the ITN036ST trial, and samples were available only for these trial subjects. Healthy control blood was processed to PBMCs by Ficoll density gradient and cryopreserved, and patient PBMCs were collected before and after transplant. Genomic DNA was extracted from sorted cells with the QIAGEN DNeasy Blood and Tissue Kit for TCRbeta CDR3 sequencing. High-throughput TCRbeta CDR3 sequencing, including PCR amplification with bias correction and internal controls, was performed commercially through immunoSEQ. For the original study's pipeline: A unique productive TCRbeta sequence was defined by the CDR3 nucleotide sequence when primers matched, and otherwise by the CDR3 amino acid sequence together with the Vbeta and Jbeta genes. Sorting error was corrected by removing sequences shared between sorted populations at a frequency ratio of 2:1 or less, and the remaining shared sequences were assigned to the higher population. Donor-reactive sequences were defined as at least 5-fold expanded in CFSE-low cells versus unstimulated cells, with frequency of at least 0.01% in CFSE-low cells. Repertoire divergence was quantified by Jensen-Shannon divergence using the top 100 TCRbeta sequences ranked by frequency. For samples with multiple sequencing runs, sorting error was corrected separately for each run before the runs were pooled. TCRdb re-hosts the immuneACCESS table, in-frame sequences only. Its copies lack some clones; in the studies checked, an unresolved V gene accounts for under half of them, and the cause for the rest is not known. That table is the source of V, J and clone size, and D and trimming were worked out from the DNA. The sample data list 90,000 to 120,000 clones, and 85% to 90% of these were observed just once. The ten largest clones capture about 0.35% of the sample.

This specimen was CD4+ T cells from blood, taken before the transplant. The TCR comes from a human donor who received a combined kidney and bone marrow transplant.

The bases read TGTGCCAGCAGTGGCGGGACTAGCGGAACCCAAGAGACCCAGTACTTC. It encodes CASSGGTSGTQETQYF. In this chain, TRBV28 is recombined with TRBJ2-5, with TRBD2 identical over 11 junction bases. Germline trimming amounts to 5 bases on V and 1 base on J, with 6 as the count of junction bases outside the gene matches. The germline V gene specifies MDHEN as CDR1 and SYDVKM as CDR2. The CDR3 numbers 16 residues from cysteine through phenylalanine. Just the 48-base CDR3 DNA is kept, in frame starting at base 1.